This T cell receptor beta chain was identified in a study of blood T cell repertoires in COVID-19. This clone was detected a few times. Trimming took 4 bases from V and 3 from J, leaving 9 bases between them. The CDR3 spans 14 residues. The V gene's germline CDR1 is LGHNA and CDR2 YSLEER. Here immunoSEQ multiplex PCR was the method, and the copy in TCRdb shows in-frame clones only, minus some. The table shows fewer than 200,000 clones, with around four fifths occurring only once. The chain joins TRBV4-3 to TRBJ1-4, with no clear D. The TCR originated in a woman in her 70s who had recovered from COVID-19. The sequenced sample consisted of peripheral blood. The CDR3 DNA is TGCGCCAGCAGCCCTGGGGAGGCTAATGAAAAACTGTTTTTT. This gives the protein CASSPGEANEKLFF.